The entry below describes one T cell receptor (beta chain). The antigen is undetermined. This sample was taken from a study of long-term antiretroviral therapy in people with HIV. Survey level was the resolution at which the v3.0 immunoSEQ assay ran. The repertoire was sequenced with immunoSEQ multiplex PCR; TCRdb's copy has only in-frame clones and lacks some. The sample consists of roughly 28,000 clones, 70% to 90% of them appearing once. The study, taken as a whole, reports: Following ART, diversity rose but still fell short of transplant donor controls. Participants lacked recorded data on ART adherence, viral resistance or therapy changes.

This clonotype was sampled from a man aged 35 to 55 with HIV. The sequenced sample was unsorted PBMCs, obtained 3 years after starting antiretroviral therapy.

CDR3 nucleotide sequence: TGTGCCAGCACCGGGGGCTCCTACGAGCAGTACTTC. This sequence encodes CASTGGSYEQYF. This rearrangement joins TRBV27 to TRBJ2-7; D might be TRBD2 (6 bases). The ends were cut back, 7 bases at V and 0 bases at J, with 7 bases in the middle. Per the germline V gene, CDR1 is MNHEY and CDR2 is SMNVEV (reference sequence). This CDR3 has 12 residues.